This TCR beta chain was recovered during a study of blood T cell repertoires in COVID-19. Study context: The origin of the acute and convalescent COVID-19 samples was the United States, Italy and Spain. PBMCs, B-cell-depleted T cells, or T cells were the source of the cDNA or gDNA that made up the material.

This clone turned up a few times. V shed 6 bases and J shed 1 base, with 18 bases lying between them. This CDR3 comprises 16 residues. Per germline, CDR1 LNHDA and CDR2 SQIVND (reference sequence). The table came from immunoSEQ multiplex PCR; TCRdb's copy has only in-frame clones and leaves some out. The repertoire holds 120,000 or so clones, around 81% seen once, with roughly 4% in the top ten. Sequenced input: peripheral blood. This chain links TRBV19 with TRBJ1-1, with TRBD1 as a possible D gene (5 bases). The clonotype was recovered from a woman aged 45-60 years with acute or convalescent COVID-19. The CDR3 region is CASRILKWGQNTEAFF. The CDR3 nucleotides are TGTGCCAGTAGAATCTTAAAATGGGGCCAGAACACTGAAGCTTTCTTT.